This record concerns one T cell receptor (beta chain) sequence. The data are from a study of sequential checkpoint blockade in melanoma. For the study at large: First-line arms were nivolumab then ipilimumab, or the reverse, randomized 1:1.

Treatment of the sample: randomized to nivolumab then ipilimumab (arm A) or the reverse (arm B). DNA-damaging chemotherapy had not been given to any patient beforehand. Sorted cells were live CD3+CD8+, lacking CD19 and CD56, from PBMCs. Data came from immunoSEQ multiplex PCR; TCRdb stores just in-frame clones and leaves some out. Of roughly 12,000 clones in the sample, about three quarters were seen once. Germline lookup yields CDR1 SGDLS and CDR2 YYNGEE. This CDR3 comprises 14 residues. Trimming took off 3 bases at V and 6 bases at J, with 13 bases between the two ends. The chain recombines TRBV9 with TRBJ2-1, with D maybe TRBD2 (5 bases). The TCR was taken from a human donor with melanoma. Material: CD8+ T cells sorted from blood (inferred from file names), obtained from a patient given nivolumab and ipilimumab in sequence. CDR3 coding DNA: TGTGCCAGCAGCGCAGACGGACTTACCAATGAGCAGTTCTTC. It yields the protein CASSADGLTNEQFF.